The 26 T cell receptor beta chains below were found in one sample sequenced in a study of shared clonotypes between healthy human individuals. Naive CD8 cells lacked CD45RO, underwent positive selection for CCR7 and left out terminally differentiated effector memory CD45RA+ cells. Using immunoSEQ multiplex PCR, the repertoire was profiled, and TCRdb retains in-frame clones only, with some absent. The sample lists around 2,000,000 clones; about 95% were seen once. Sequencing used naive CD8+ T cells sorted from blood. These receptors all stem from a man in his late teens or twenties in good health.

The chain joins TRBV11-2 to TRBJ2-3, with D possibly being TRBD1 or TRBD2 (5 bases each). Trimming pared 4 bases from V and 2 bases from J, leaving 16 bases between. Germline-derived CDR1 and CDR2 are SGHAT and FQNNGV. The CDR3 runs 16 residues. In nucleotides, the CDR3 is TGTGCCAGCAGCTACCTAGTTGGGGGAGACACAGATACGCAGTATTTT. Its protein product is CASSYLVGGDTDTQYF. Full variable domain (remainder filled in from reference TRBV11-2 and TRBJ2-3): EAGVAQSPRYKIIEKRQSVAFWCNPISGHATLYWYQQILGQGPKLLIQFQNNGVVDDSQLPKDRFSAERLKGVDSTLKIQPAKLEDSAVYLCASSYLVGGDTDTQYFGPGTRLTVL.

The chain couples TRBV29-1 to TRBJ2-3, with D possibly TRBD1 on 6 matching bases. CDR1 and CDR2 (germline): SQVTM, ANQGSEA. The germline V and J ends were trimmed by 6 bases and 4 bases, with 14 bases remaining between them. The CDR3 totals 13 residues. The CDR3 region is CSVGQPGADTQYF. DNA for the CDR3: TGCAGCGTGGGACAACCTGGGGCAGATACGCAGTATTTT.

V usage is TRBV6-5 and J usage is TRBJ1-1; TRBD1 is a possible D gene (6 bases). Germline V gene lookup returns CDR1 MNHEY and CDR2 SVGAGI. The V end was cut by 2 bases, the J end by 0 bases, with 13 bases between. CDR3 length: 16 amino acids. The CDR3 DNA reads TGTGCCAGCAGTTACGCATCCGGGACATTGAACACTGAAGCTTTCTTT. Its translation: CASSYASGTLNTEAFF.

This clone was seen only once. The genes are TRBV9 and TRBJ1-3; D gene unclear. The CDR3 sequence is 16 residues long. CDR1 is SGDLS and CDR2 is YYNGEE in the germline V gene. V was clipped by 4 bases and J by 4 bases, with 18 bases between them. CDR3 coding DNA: TGTGCCAGCAGCACGGAGGTCTCCCCCTCAGGAAACACCATATATTTT. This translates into CASSTEVSPSGNTIYF.

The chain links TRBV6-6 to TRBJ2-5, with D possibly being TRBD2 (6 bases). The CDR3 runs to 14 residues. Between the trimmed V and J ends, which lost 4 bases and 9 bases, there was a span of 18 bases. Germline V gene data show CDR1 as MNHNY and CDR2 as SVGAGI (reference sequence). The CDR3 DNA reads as TGTGCCAGCAGTTTCGATATACTCTGGGAGGCCCAGTACTTC. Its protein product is CASSFDILWEAQYF.

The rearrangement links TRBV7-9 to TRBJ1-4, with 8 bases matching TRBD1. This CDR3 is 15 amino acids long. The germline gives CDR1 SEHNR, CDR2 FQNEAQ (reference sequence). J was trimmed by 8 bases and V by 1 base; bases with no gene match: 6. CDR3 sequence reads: CASSLETGESEKLFF. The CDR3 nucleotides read TGTGCCAGCAGCTTAGAGACAGGGGAGAGCGAAAAACTGTTTTTT.

CDR3 sequence reads: CASSPDRGHGNTIYF. The CDR3 DNA follows: TGCGCCAGCAGCCCGGACAGGGGGCATGGAAACACCATATATTTT. The J gene is TRBJ1-3, the V gene TRBV5-1; 11 bases map to TRBD1. Per the germline V gene, CDR1 is SGHRS and CDR2 is YFSETQ. There are 15 residues in the CDR3. The V segment lost 4 bases and the J segment 3 bases; nucleotides outside the gene matches: 3. The full variable domain, in which reference TRBV5-1 and TRBJ1-3 provide the parts outside the CDR3, is KAGVTQTPRYLIKTRGQQVTLSCSPISGHRSVSWYQQTPGQGLQFLFEYFSETQRNKGNFPGRFSGRQFSNSRSEMNVSTLELGDSALYLCASSPDRGHGNTIYFGEGSWLTVV.

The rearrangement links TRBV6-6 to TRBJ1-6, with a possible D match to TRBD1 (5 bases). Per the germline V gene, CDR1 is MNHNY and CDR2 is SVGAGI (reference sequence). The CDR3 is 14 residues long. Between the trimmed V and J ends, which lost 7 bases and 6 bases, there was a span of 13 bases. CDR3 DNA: TGTGCCAGCATGAAACAGGAAAGTAATTCACCCCTCCACTTT. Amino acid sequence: CASMKQESNSPLHF.

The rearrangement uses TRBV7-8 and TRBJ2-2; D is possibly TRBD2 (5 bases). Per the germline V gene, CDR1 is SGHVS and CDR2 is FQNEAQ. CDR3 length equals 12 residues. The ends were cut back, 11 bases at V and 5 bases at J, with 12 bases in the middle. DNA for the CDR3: TGTGCCTCCCTGGGAGTTACCGGGGAGCTGTTTTTT. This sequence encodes CASLGVTGELFF.

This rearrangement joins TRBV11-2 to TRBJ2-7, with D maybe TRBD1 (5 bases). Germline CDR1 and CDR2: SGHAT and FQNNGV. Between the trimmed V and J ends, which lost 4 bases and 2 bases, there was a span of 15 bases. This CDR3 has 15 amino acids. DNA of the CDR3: TGTGCCAGCAGCTCGGTGGGGCCCCGGGCCTACGAGCAGTACTTC. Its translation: CASSSVGPRAYEQYF. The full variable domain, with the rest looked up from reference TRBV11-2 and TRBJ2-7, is EAGVAQSPRYKIIEKRQSVAFWCNPISGHATLYWYQQILGQGPKLLIQFQNNGVVDDSQLPKDRFSAERLKGVDSTLKIQPAKLEDSAVYLCASSSVGPRAYEQYFGPGTRLTVT.

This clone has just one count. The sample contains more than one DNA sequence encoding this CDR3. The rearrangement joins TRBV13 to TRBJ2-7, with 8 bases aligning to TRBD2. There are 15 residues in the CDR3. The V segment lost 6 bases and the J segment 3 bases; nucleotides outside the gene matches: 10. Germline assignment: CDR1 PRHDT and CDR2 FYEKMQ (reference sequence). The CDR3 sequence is CASSLGGAGDYEQYF. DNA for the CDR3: TGTGCCAGCAGTCTAGGGGGAGCGGGGGACTACGAGCAGTACTTC.

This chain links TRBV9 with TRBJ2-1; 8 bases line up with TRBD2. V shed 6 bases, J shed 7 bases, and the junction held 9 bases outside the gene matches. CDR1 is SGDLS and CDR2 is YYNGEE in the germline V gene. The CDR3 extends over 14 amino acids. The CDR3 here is CASTLGSGVNEQFF. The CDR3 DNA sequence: TGTGCCAGCACCTTGGGTAGCGGGGTGAATGAGCAGTTCTTC.

CDR3 sequence reads: CASSYRAGLNEQYF. The CDR3 coding sequence is TGTGCCAGTAGTTATAGGGCAGGGTTGAACGAGCAGTACTTC. This chain joins TRBV19 and TRBJ2-7; D perhaps matches TRBD1 (5 bases). Trimming removed 5 bases at V and 5 bases at J, with 16 bases between. The CDR3 is made up of 14 amino acids. Germline V lookup: CDR1 LNHDA, CDR2 SQIVND (reference sequence).

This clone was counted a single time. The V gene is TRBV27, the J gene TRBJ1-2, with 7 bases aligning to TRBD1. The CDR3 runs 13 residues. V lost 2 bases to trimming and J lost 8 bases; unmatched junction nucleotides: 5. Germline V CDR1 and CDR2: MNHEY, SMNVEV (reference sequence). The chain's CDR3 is CASSLGQAGGYTF. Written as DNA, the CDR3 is TGTGCCAGCAGTTTAGGACAGGCGGGCGGCTACACCTTC.

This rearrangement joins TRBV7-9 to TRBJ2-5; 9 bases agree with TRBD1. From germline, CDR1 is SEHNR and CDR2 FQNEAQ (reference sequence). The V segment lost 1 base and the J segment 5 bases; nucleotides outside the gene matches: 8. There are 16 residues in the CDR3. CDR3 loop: CASSLGDRGLEETQYF. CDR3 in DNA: TGTGCCAGCAGCTTAGGTGACAGGGGGTTAGAGGAGACCCAGTACTTC.

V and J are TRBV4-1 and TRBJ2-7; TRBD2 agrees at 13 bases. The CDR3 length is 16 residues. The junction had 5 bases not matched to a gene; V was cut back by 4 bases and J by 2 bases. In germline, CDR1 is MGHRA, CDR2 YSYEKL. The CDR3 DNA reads TGCGCCAGCAGCCTTCGGACTAGCGGGGGAACCTACGAGCAGTACTTC. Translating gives CASSLRTSGGTYEQYF.

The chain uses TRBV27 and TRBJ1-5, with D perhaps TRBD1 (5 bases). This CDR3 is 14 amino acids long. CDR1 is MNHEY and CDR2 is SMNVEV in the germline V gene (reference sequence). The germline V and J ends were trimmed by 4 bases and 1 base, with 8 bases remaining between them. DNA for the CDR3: TGTGCCAGCAGTTCGTGGGGGAGCAATCAGCCCCAGCATTTT. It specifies CASSSWGSNQPQHF.

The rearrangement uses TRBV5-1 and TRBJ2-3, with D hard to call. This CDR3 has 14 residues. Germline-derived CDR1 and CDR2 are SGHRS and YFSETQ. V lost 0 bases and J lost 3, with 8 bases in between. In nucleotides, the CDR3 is TGCGCCAGCAGCTTGGGGGCAGAAACAGATACGCAGTATTTT. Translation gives CASSLGAETDTQYF.

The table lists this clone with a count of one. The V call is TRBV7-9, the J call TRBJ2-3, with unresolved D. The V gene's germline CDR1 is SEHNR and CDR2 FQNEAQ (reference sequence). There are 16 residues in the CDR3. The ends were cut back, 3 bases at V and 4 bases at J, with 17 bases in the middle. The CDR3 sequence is CASSFRLPQPPDTQYF. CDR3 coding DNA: TGTGCCAGCAGCTTCCGGCTTCCCCAACCCCCAGATACGCAGTATTTT.

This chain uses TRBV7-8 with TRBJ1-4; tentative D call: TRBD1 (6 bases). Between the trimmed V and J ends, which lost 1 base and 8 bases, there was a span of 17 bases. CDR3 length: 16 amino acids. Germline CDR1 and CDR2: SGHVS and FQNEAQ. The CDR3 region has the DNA TGTGCCAGCAGCTTAGATACAGCAGGGGTTCGCGAAAAACTGTTTTTT. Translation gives CASSLDTAGVREKLFF.

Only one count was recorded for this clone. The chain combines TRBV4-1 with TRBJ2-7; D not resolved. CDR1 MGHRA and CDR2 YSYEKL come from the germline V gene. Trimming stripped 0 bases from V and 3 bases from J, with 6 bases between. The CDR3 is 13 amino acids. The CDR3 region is CASSQDKYYEQYF. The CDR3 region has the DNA TGCGCCAGCAGCCAAGACAAATACTACGAGCAGTACTTC.

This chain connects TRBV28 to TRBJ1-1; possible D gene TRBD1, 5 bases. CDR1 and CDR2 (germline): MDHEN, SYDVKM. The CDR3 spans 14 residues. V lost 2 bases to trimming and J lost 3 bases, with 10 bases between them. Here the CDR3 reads CASSLTGRDTEAFF. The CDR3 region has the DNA TGTGCCAGCAGTTTAACAGGCAGGGACACTGAAGCTTTCTTT.

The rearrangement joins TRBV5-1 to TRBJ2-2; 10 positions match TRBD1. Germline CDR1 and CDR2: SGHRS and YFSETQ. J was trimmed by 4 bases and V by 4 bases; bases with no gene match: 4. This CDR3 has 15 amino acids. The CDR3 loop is CASSQTGGITGELFF. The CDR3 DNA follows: TGCGCCAGCAGCCAGACAGGGGGCATCACCGGGGAGCTGTTTTTT.

CDR3 bases: TGTGCCTGGAGTGTGGCAGGGGGAGGTGAGACCCAGTACTTC. It encodes CAWSVAGGGETQYF. This chain uses TRBV30 with TRBJ2-5; a possible D gene is TRBD1 (7 bases). Trimming stripped 0 bases from V and 5 bases from J, with 13 bases between. This CDR3 is built from 14 residues. Germline V CDR1 and CDR2: GTSNPN, SVGIG (reference sequence). The full variable domain, completed using reference TRBV30 and TRBJ2-5, is SQTIHQWPATLVQPVGSPLSLECTVEGTSNPNLYWYRQAAGRGLQLLFYSVGIGQISSEVPQNLSASRPQDRQFILSSKKLLLSDSGFYLCAWSVAGGGETQYFGPGTRLLVL.

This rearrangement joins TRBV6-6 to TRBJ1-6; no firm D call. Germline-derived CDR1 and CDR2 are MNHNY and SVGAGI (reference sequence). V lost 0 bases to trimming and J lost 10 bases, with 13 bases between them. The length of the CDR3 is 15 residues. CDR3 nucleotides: TGTGCCAGCAGTTACTCGACGCCACAAGGCTCACCCCTCCACTTT. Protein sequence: CASSYSTPQGSPLHF.

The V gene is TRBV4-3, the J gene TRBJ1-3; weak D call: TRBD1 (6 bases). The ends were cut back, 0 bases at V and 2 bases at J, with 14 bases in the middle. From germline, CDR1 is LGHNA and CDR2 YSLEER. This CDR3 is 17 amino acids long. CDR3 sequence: CASSQDSPGTTGNTIYF. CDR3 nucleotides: TGCGCCAGCAGCCAAGATTCGCCCGGGACAACTGGAAACACCATATATTTT.